Listed here are 7 T cell receptor beta chains from one sample, sequenced in a study of OX40 agonist ivuxolimab in advanced cancers. The table came from immunoSEQ multiplex PCR; TCRdb's copy has only in-frame clones and leaves some out. The table lists roughly 100,000 clones, about nine tenths of them singletons. The sample in question was CD4+ or CD8+ T cells sorted from blood, obtained in a trial of the OX40 agonist ivuxolimab. Receptors originate from an adult with an advanced solid tumor such as melanoma, head and neck, liver or kidney cancer.

This chain uses TRBV28 with TRBJ1-2, with 9 bases identical to TRBD1. This CDR3 is 15 amino acids long. Unmatched junction bases numbered 11, after V lost 8 bases and J lost 4 bases. Germline CDR1 and CDR2: MDHEN and SYDVKM. CDR3 DNA sequence: TGTGCCAGCCGAGAGAGCGGGACAGGGTCCTATGGCTACACCTTC. Protein sequence: CASRESGTGSYGYTF.

This clone was counted once. This chain joins TRBV18 and TRBJ1-1; 7 bases fit TRBD1. CDR1 is KGHSH, CDR2 LQKENI, per germline. V was clipped by 10 bases and J by 3 bases; unmatched bases: 5. The CDR3 spans 12 residues. The CDR3 sequence is CATEDRDTEAFF. CDR3 sequence (DNA): TGTGCCACCGAAGACAGGGACACTGAAGCTTTCTTT.

The chain has TRBV4-2 and TRBJ1-1; D is unclear. The V end lost 4 bases, the J end lost 0 bases, and 15 bases lay between the germline ends. CDR1 is LGHNA and CDR2 is YNFKEQ in the germline V gene. CDR3 size: 16 residues. This CDR3 reads CASSPRVEGLNTEAFF. CDR3 DNA: TGTGCCAGCAGCCCTCGCGTTGAGGGCTTGAACACTGAAGCTTTCTTT.

This clone was observed a few times. This sequence joins TRBV30 and TRBJ1-5; D is undetermined. Germline CDR1 GTSNPN, CDR2 SVGIG (reference sequence). The CDR3 extends over 13 amino acids. Trimming shortened V by 1 base and J by 6 bases, and 10 bases separated the two germline ends. CDR3 loop: CAWSDSGTQPQHF. Here the CDR3 DNA reads TGTGCCTGGAGTGACAGTGGTACTCAGCCCCAGCATTTT.

The chain uses TRBV5-4 and TRBJ1-2; TRBD1 is a possible D gene (6 bases). CDR3 size: 14 residues. From germline, CDR1 is SGHNT and CDR2 YYREEE (reference sequence). V was pared by 10 bases and J by 4 bases, with 20 bases between. The CDR3 nucleotides are TGTGCCTTCACCGGTGGGGGGCATTTCTATGGCTACACCTTC. It yields the protein CAFTGGGHFYGYTF.

This clone is categorized as medium-sized (0.01 to 0.1%). This chain links TRBV7-9 with TRBJ2-7; D possibly uses TRBD1 or TRBD2 (5 bases each). CDR3 length: 12 amino acids. Trimming pared 5 bases from V and 9 bases from J, leaving 14 bases between. Germline assignment: CDR1 SEHNR and CDR2 FQNEAQ (reference sequence). The CDR3 protein is CASSVGETGQYF. DNA for the CDR3: TGTGCCAGCAGCGTGGGGGAGACGGGGCAGTACTTC. Full variable domain (missing parts from reference TRBV7-9 and TRBJ2-7): DTGVSQNPRHKITKRGQNVTFRCDPISEHNRLYWYRQTLGQGPEFLTYFQNEAQLEKSRLLSDRFSAERPKGSFSTLEIQRTEQGDSAMYLCASSVGETGQYFGPGTRLTVT.

This clone was counted a single time. This chain joins TRBV5-1 and TRBJ2-7, with TRBD1 matching over 8 bases. The germline gives CDR1 SGHRS, CDR2 YFSETQ. Unmatched junction bases numbered 9, after V lost 1 base and J lost 6 bases. This CDR3 comprises 15 residues. The CDR3 nucleotides read TGCGCCAGCAGCTTGAACCAGGACAGGGTAGCCGAGCAGTACTTC. The encoded protein is CASSLNQDRVAEQYF.